Listed below are T cell receptor beta chains from one sample, sequenced in a study of identifying expanded T cells in peripheral blood. Only in-frame clones appear in the TCRdb table, and some are missing; sequencing was by immunoSEQ multiplex PCR. The sample has tens of thousands of clones, approximately 91% seen once; the top ten hold 4.5% to 7%. Source material: blood. These receptors were taken from a person between 18 and 70 years old in good health. CDR3s include the opening cysteine and the closing phenylalanine or tryptophan. Each record gives: clone size, V gene, D gene, CDR3 length, J gene, CDR3 protein, CDR3 DNA. A D gene is named only where the DNA matches it firmly. Size is stated for part of the rows, as once, few or many counts, or as a class when the clone is expanded.

-	TRBV7-8	TRBD1	15	TRBJ1-5	CASSSRGQGNQPQHF	TGTGCCAGCAGCTCAAGAGGACAGGGGAATCAGCCCCAGCATTTT
-	TRBV5-1	-	14	TRBJ1-1	CASSSMGGQGEAFF	TGCGCCAGCAGCTCCATGGGGGGGCAGGGTGAAGCTTTCTTT
-	TRBV30	-	14	TRBJ2-5	CAWDKQGPLETQYF	TGTGCCTGGGATAAACAAGGACCCCTGGAGACCCAGTACTTC
-	TRBV5-1	TRBD1	13	TRBJ1-2	CASSPGQTPSRTF	TGCGCCAGCAGCCCGGGACAGACCCCGTCCCGCACCTTC
-	TRBV6-1	-	14	TRBJ1-2	CATQTHREGEGYTF	TGTGCCACCCAAACCCACAGGGAAGGGGAAGGCTACACCTTC
once	TRBV4-1	-	15	TRBJ1-1	CASSQEARGGTEAFF	TGCGCCAGCAGCCAAGAGGCTAGGGGAGGCACTGAAGCTTTCTTT
-	TRBV2	-	14	TRBJ2-5	CASSEASTGGTQYF	TGTGCCAGCAGTGAAGCTTCAACTGGAGGGACCCAGTACTTC
-	TRBV30	-	13	TRBJ1-1	CAWSVSQNTEAFF	TGTGCCTGGAGTGTAAGTCAGAACACTGAAGCTTTCTTT
-	TRBV11-3	-	11	TRBJ2-1	CASSDGSRQFF	TGTGCCAGCAGCGATGGAAGCCGACAGTTCTTC
-	TRBV7-6	TRBD2	14	TRBJ2-3	CASSRTSGSDTQYF	TGTGCCAGCAGCCGGACTAGCGGGAGTGATACGCAGTATTTT
-	TRBV5-1	TRBD2	16	TRBJ2-1	CASSLEGSGRGTEQFF	TGCGCCAGCAGCTTGGAAGGTAGCGGGAGGGGTACTGAGCAGTTCTTC
-	TRBV4-1	-	18	TRBJ2-4	CASSQVLGLQQAKNIQYF	TGCGCCAGCAGCCAAGTTCTCGGGCTCCAGCAGGCCAAAAACATTCAGTACTTC
-	TRBV4-2	-	15	TRBJ1-2	CASSQDGTGNYGYTF	TGTGCCAGCAGCCAAGATGGGACGGGAAACTATGGCTACACCTTC
-	TRBV19	-	14	TRBJ2-2	CASSIRGAHGELFF	TGTGCCAGTAGTATACGGGGGGCTCACGGGGAGCTGTTTTTT
-	TRBV21-1	-	19	TRBJ2-3	CASSEKTSGVGGRTDTQYF	TGTGCCAGCAGCGAAAAGACTAGCGGGGTGGGGGGTCGCACAGATACGCAGTATTTT
-	TRBV9	-	15	TRBJ1-6	CASSDVRAHNSPLHF	TGTGCCAGCAGCGACGTCCGGGCCCATAATTCACCCCTCCACTTT
-	TRBV20-1	-	11	TRBJ1-1	CSARGPVEAFF	TGCAGTGCTCGTGGACCGGTTGAAGCTTTCTTT
-	TRBV7-9	-	15	TRBJ2-5	CASSLGGQPWETQYF	TGTGCCAGCAGCTTAGGGGGGCAGCCTTGGGAGACCCAGTACTTC
-	TRBV6-5	-	14	TRBJ2-7	CASSYSFGAYEQYF	TGTGCCAGCAGTTACTCCTTCGGGGCCTACGAGCAGTACTTC
-	TRBV6-4	-	16	TRBJ2-3	CASSDSLRTSTDTQYF	TGTGCCAGCAGTGACTCCCTTCGAACCAGCACAGATACGCAGTATTTT
-	TRBV7-9	TRBD1	14	TRBJ2-1	CASSFGQGTNEQFF	TGTGCCAGCAGCTTCGGACAGGGGACGAATGAGCAGTTCTTC
-	TRBV9	-	15	TRBJ1-1	CASSVYGGGGTEAFF	TGTGCCAGCAGCGTATACGGAGGGGGGGGCACTGAAGCTTTCTTT
-	TRBV5-1	-	14	TRBJ2-7	CASSPSYGVGEQYF	TGCGCCAGCAGCCCCAGTTATGGGGTCGGCGAGCAGTACTTC
-	TRBV27	TRBD2	15	TRBJ2-7	CASSLSPGRTYEQYF	TGTGCCAGCAGTTTATCGCCCGGGAGGACCTACGAGCAGTACTTC
-	TRBV25-1	-	14	TRBJ1-1	CASSDGYIRPESFF	TGTGCCAGCAGTGATGGTTACATACGCCCGGAATCTTTCTTT
-	TRBV7-3	TRBD1	17	TRBJ2-2	CASSFSPGQGATGELFF	TGTGCCAGCAGCTTTTCGCCCGGACAGGGGGCCACCGGGGAGCTGTTTTTT
-	TRBV12-5	-	14	TRBJ2-2	CASGPPLNTGELFF	TGTGCTAGTGGTCCACCATTGAACACCGGGGAGCTGTTTTTT
-	TRBV5-5	-	15	TRBJ1-5	CASSFEGTSNQPQHF	TGTGCCAGCAGCTTCGAAGGTACTAGCAATCAGCCCCAGCATTTT
-	TRBV16	-	14	TRBJ1-2	CASSPRTDNYGYTF	TGTGCCAGCAGCCCTCGGACAGATAACTATGGCTACACCTTC
few	TRBV4-1	TRBD1	15	TRBJ1-3	CASSQDNRGRNTIYF	TGCGCCAGCAGCCAAGACAACAGGGGACGGAACACCATATATTTT
-	TRBV9	-	16	TRBJ1-3	CASSIRPNPSGNTIYF	TGTGCCAGCAGCATTCGCCCGAACCCCTCTGGAAACACCATATATTTT
once	TRBV7-9	-	15	TRBJ2-2	CASSLTATNTGELFF	TGTGCCAGCAGCTTAACCGCAACGAACACCGGGGAGCTGTTTTTT
-	TRBV27	TRBD1	16	TRBJ1-3	CASSRDRVDSGNTIYF	TGTGCCAGCAGCAGGGACAGGGTAGACTCTGGAAACACCATATATTTT
-	TRBV5-1	-	21	TRBJ2-7	CASRSRKGPTAYTKIYYEQYF	TGCGCCAGCAGATCTCGAAAGGGACCCACAGCGTATACAAAAATTTACTACGAGCAGTACTTC
-	TRBV15	TRBD2	18	TRBJ2-3	CATSRDRSSGGGTDTQYF	TGTGCCACCAGCAGAGATAGGTCCAGCGGGGGGGGCACAGATACGCAGTATTTT
-	TRBV7-2	-	14	TRBJ2-7	CASSVTGIEYEQYF	TGTGCCAGCAGCGTCACGGGAATTGAGTACGAGCAGTACTTC
once	TRBV5-1	TRBD1	16	TRBJ1-1	CASSPSRGGLDTEAFF	TGCGCCAGCAGCCCGTCCAGGGGGGGGTTGGACACTGAAGCTTTCTTT
-	TRBV5-4	TRBD1	15	TRBJ2-3	CASSSIGTGSDTQYF	TGTGCCAGCAGCTCTATCGGGACAGGCTCAGATACGCAGTATTTT
-	TRBV11-2	-	13	TRBJ1-2	CASSRASAGGYTF	TGTGCCAGCAGCCGTGCCTCGGCGGGAGGCTACACCTTC
-	TRBV7-2	-	14	TRBJ2-2	CASSPRAGTGELFF	TGTGCCAGCAGCCCGAGGGCGGGAACCGGGGAGCTGTTTTTT